A single sample is the source of the 10 T cell receptor beta chains below, sequenced in a study of T cell responses to AZD1222 COVID-19 vaccine. Sequenced by immunoSEQ multiplex PCR; TCRdb stores in-frame clones only, minus some. The data show about 140,000 clones, approximately 94% seen once. The sample in question was peripheral blood, obtained on day 0 of AZD1222 vaccination. These receptors were taken from an adult in good health.

V usage is TRBV15 and J usage is TRBJ2-2, with D tentatively TRBD2 (6 bases). This CDR3 is 17 amino acids long. Germline V gene sequence: CDR1 LNHNV, CDR2 YYDKDF (reference sequence). V was cut by 0 bases and J by 4 bases, with 15 bases left in between. The CDR3 region has the DNA TGTGCCACCAGCAGAGATACGGGGGAAAGGCGCACCGGGGAGCTGTTTTTT. Translation gives CATSRDTGERRTGELFF. Full variable domain (remainder filled in from reference TRBV15 and TRBJ2-2): DAMVIQNPRYQVTQFGKPVTLSCSQTLNHNVMYWYQQKSSQAPKLLFHYYDKDFNNEADTPDNFQSRRPNTSFCFLDIRSPGLGDTAMYLCATSRDTGERRTGELFFGEGSRLTVL.

V gene TRBV28 combines with J gene TRBJ2-3; 8 bases match TRBD1. V shed 4 bases, J shed 9 bases, and the junction held 12 bases outside the gene matches. The CDR3 length is 15 residues. CDR1 and CDR2 (germline): MDHEN, SYDVKM. DNA for the CDR3: TGTGCCAGCAGTTCATCCCAGGGGGCCGCATGGACGCAGTATTTT. Its protein product is CASSSSQGAAWTQYF.

The chain joins TRBV25-1 to TRBJ1-2, with D unresolved. Trimming took 0 bases from V and 9 from J, leaving 8 bases between them. The CDR3 extends over 12 amino acids. CDR1 MGHDK and CDR2 SYGVNS come from the germline V gene. CDR3 nucleotide sequence: TGTGCCAGCAGTGAATATGAAGGGCGCTACACCTTC. Residues: CASSEYEGRYTF.

This chain uses TRBV5-6 with TRBJ2-1, with D unresolved. Germline V CDR1 and CDR2: SGHDT, YYEEEE. The CDR3 has 11 residues. V lost 4 bases and J 5 bases, leaving 4 bases between the germline ends. This CDR3 reads CASSQNNEQFF. CDR3 coding DNA: TGTGCCAGCAGCCAGAACAATGAGCAGTTCTTC.

The chain is built from TRBV18 and TRBJ1-2; D remains unclear. This CDR3 region has 14 residues. The V gene lost 4 bases and the J gene lost 2 bases, with 11 bases spanning the gap. In germline, CDR1 is KGHSH, CDR2 LQKENI. This CDR3 is CASSQGGGNYGYTF. As DNA, the CDR3 is TGTGCCAGCTCACAGGGAGGAGGGAACTATGGCTACACCTTC.

J is TRBJ2-5 and V is TRBV5-4, with a weak D call TRBD1 (5 bases). The V and J ends lost 0 bases and 1 base respectively, with 10 bases between them. The CDR3 totals 15 residues. Germline loops: CDR1 SGHNT, CDR2 YYREEE (reference sequence). The CDR3 region has the DNA TGTGCCAGCAGCTTGGGCCCAGGGATCCAAGAGACCCAGTACTTC. Its translation: CASSLGPGIQETQYF.

The chain links TRBV5-4 to TRBJ1-2; D is perhaps TRBD1 (6 bases). Germline values: CDR1 SGHNT, CDR2 YYREEE (reference sequence). This CDR3 is built from 13 residues. Between the trimmed V and J ends, which lost 4 bases and 3 bases, there was a span of 10 bases. CDR3 nucleotides: TGTGCCAGCAGCCCTACAGGGCACTATGGCTACACCTTC. This gives the protein CASSPTGHYGYTF.

The rearrangement joins TRBV7-2 to TRBJ2-7; possible D gene TRBD2, 6 bases. Germline V CDR1 and CDR2: SGHTA, FQGNSA. Trimming stripped 4 bases from V and 5 bases from J, with 18 bases between. The CDR3 is made up of 15 amino acids. In nucleotides, the CDR3 is TGTGCCAGCAGCTCCCGAAGACCGGGAGCCCACGAGCAGTACTTC. This sequence encodes CASSSRRPGAHEQYF.

The chain uses TRBV5-6 and TRBJ2-3; 7 bases are a match to TRBD2. Germline CDR1 and CDR2: SGHDT and YYEEEE. The CDR3 spans 16 residues. J lost 0 bases, V lost 0 bases, and 4 bases had no gene match. This CDR3 is CASSLERGLSTDTQYF. The DNA for the CDR3 is TGTGCCAGCAGCTTGGAGCGGGGCCTGAGCACAGATACGCAGTATTTT.

Turning to this clone: An end of the junction does not agree with germline; a read error may underlie this. This sequence joins TRBV7-7 and TRBJ2-7; D is possibly TRBD1 (6 bases). This CDR3 spans 17 amino acids. Germline loops: CDR1 SSHAT, CDR2 FNYEAQ (reference sequence). The CDR3 DNA reads as TGTGCTAGCAGCTTAGTTGGGGGCCGGGTTGGGAACTACGAGCAGTACTTC. Residues: CASSLVGGRVGNYEQYF.